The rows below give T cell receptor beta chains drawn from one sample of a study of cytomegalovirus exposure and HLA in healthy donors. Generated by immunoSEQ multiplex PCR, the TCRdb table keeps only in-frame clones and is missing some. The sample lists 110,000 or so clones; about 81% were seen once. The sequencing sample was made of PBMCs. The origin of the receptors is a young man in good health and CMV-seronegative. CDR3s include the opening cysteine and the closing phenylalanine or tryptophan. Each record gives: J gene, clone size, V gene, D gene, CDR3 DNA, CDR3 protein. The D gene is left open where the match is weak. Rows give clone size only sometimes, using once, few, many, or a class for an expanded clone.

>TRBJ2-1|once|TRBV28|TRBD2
TGTGCCAGCAGTTTACCCTGGACTAGCGGGCAGTTCTTC
CASSLPWTSGQFF
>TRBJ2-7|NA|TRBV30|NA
TGTGCCTGGACTACGGGACTGCCTGACGAGCAGTACTTC
CAWTTGLPDEQYF
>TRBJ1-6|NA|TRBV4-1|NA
TGCGCCAGCAGGAGACTCTCTGACAGCTATAATTCACCCCTCCACTTT
CASRRLSDSYNSPLHF
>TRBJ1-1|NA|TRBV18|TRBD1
TGTGCCAGCTCGTCGACAGGGACGAACACTGAAGCTTTCTTT
CASSSTGTNTEAFF
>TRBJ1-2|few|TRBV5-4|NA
TGTGCCAGCAGCTTGCCCCCCGCCAAGGGGGGGATCGATGGCTACACCTTC
CASSLPPAKGGIDGYTF
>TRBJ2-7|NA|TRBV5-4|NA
TGTGCCAGCAGGAACACAGGGACTACAGGGCACCTCGAGCAGTACTTC
CASRNTGTTGHLEQYF
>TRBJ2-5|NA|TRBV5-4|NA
TGTGCCAGCAGCTTGTCTACCATTCAACAAGAGACCCAGTACTTC
CASSLSTIQQETQYF
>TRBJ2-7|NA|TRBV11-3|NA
TGTGCCAGCAGCCCAGCGGCAGGCCAAGAGTACGAGCAGTACTTC
CASSPAAGQEYEQYF
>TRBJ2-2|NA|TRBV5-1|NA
TGCGCCAGCAGCACCTCGACTGAGACCGGGGAGCTGTTTTTT
CASSTSTETGELFF
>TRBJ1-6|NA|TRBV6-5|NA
TGTGCCAGCAGTTACTCCCAGGGGACGCATTCACCCCTCCACTTT
CASSYSQGTHSPLHF
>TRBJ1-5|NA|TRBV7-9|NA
TGTGCCAGCAGCCTCGGTCCTTATCAGCCCCAGCATTTT
CASSLGPYQPQHF
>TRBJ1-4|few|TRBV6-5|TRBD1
TGTGCCAGCAGCAGTGAGGGACAGGGAGGCGAAAAACTGTTTTTT
CASSSEGQGGEKLFF
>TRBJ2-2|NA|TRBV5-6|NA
TGTGCCAGCAGCTTGGGCACTCTCACCGGGGAGCTGTTTTTT
CASSLGTLTGELFF
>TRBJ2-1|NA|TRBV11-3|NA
TGTGCCAGCAGCCCCAGGACAGTGGAGTCCTACAATGAGCAGTTCTTC
CASSPRTVESYNEQFF
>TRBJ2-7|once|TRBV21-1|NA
TGTGCCAGCAGCAAAGTATCTCCTTACGAGCAGTACTTC
CASSKVSPYEQYF
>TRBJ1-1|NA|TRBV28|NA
TGTGCCAGCACCTATGACACTGAAGCTTTCTTT
CASTYDTEAFF
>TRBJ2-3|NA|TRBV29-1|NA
TGCGGCGTCCGGACTGGCACAGATACGCAGTATTTT
CGVRTGTDTQYF
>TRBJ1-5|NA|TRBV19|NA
TGTGCCAGTAGTATTGTAGCGGAAAGCAATCAGCCCCAGCATTTT
CASSIVAESNQPQHF
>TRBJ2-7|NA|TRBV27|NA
TGTGCCAGCACCAAACTCCTCGGTACGCAGTACTTC
CASTKLLGTQYF
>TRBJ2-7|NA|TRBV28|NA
TGTGCCAGCAGTCCAGGGGATTCCTACGAGCAGTACTTC
CASSPGDSYEQYF
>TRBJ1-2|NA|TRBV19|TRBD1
TGTGCCAGTAGTTCAACAGGGGGACTTGGCTACACCTTC
CASSSTGGLGYTF
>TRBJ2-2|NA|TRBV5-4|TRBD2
TGTGCCAGCAGCGGGCTGGGACTAGCGGGAGGGCCGGGCACCGGGGAGCTGTTTTTT
CASSGLGLAGGPGTGELFF
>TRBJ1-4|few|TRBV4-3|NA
TGCGCCAGCAGCCAAGATTACAGGGAAAAACTGTTTTTT
CASSQDYREKLFF
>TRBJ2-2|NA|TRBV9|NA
TGTGCCAGCAGCGTAGCTATCGGGACGAACACCGGGGAGCTGTTTTTT
CASSVAIGTNTGELFF
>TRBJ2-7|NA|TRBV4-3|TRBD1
TGCGCCAGCAGCCAAGGGGCAGACAGGGGGCATGGTAACGAGCAGTACTTC
CASSQGADRGHGNEQYF
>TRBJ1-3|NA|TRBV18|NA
TGTGCCAGCTCACCAAGGACGGAGGAATTTAGATATTTT
CASSPRTEEFRYF
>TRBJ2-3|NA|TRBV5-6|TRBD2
TGTGCCAGGGAGGGGCTAGCGGGGGGCAGAGGTACGCGGTATTTT
CAREGLAGGRGTRYF
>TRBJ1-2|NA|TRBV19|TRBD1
TGTGCCACCGGGACAGGGTTGAACTATGGCTACACCTTC
CATGTGLNYGYTF
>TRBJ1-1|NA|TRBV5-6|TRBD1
TGTGCCAGCAGCCCCCGGACAGGGTTTGAAGCTTTCTTT
CASSPRTGFEAFF
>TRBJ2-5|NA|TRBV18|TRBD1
TGTGCCAGCTCACCTTCCTTGGACAGGGGGCGCGGAGAGACCCAGTACTTC
CASSPSLDRGRGETQYF
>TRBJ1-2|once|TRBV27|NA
TGTGCCACCTATAGTCGGTCTCCCTATGGCTACACCTTC
CATYSRSPYGYTF
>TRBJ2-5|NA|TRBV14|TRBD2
TGTGCCAGCAGCCAAGACGGCGGGGGTTGGGACCAAGAGACCCAGTACTTC
CASSQDGGGWDQETQYF
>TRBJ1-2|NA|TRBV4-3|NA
TGCGCCAGCAGCCAAGAAAAGAGGGCAGGGGCGTTAAGTAACTATGGCTACACCTTC
CASSQEKRAGALSNYGYTF
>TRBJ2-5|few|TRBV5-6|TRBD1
TGTGCCAGCAGCTTATGGGACAGCGTCCGAGGGTTAGAGACCCAGTACTTC
CASSLWDSVRGLETQYF
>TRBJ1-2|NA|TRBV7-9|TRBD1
TGTGCCAGCAGCTTAGAGGGACAGGATGCCCCCTTC
CASSLEGQDAPF
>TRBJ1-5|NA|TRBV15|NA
TGTGCCACCAGCAGAGAGGCCAGCAATCAGCCCCAGCATTTT
CATSREASNQPQHF
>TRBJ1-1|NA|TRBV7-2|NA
TGTGCCAGCAGCTCCCCGAGGGTTGGGGGCGAAGCTTTCTTT
CASSSPRVGGEAFF
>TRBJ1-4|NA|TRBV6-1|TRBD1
TGTGCCACCGGGACAGCCATTAATGAAAAACTGTTTTTT
CATGTAINEKLFF
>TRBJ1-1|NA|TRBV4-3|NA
TGCGCCAGCAGCCCCCAGACGATAGCACACCTGAACACTGAAGCTTTCTTT
CASSPQTIAHLNTEAFF
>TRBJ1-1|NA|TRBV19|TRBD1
TGTGCCAGTAGGACAGGGTTTGTCACTGAAGCTTTCTTT
CASRTGFVTEAFF
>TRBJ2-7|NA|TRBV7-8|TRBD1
TGTGCCAGCAGTTTGGACAGGGGCCCCTACGAGCAGTACTTC
CASSLDRGPYEQYF
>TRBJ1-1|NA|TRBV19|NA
TGTGCCAGTAGTCAGGGATATTTTGCGGACACTGAAGCTTTCTTT
CASSQGYFADTEAFF
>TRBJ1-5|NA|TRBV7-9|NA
TGTGCCAGCAGCTCCGCCTCGACAGGCTTCAATCAGCCCCAGCATTTT
CASSSASTGFNQPQHF
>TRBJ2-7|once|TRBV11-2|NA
TGTGCCAGCAGCTTGGAGGTTGGCTACGAGCAGTACTTC
CASSLEVGYEQYF
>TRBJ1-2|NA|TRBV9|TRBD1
TGTGCCAGCAGCGTAGAGGGGACAGGTCTTTATGGCTACACCTTC
CASSVEGTGLYGYTF
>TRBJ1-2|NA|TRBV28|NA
TGTGCCAGCAGGCGAAGCTCTAACTATGGCTACACCTTC
CASRRSSNYGYTF
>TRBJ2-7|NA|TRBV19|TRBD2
TGTGCCAGTAGTGGGAGACTAGCGGAAGCCTACGAGCAGTACTTC
CASSGRLAEAYEQYF
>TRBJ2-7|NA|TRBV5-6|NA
TGTGCCAGCAGTTCCTGGCCCCCGGGAGTTGGCGAGCAGTACTTC
CASSSWPPGVGEQYF
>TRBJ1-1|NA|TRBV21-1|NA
TGTGCCAGCAGCTCAAGGCGGAACAGGGGGTCCATAGGGTTCACTGAAGCTTTCTTT
CASSSRRNRGSIGFTEAFF
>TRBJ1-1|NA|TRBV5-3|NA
TGTGCCAGAAGCTTTTCAGGGCGCCGAACTGAAGCTTTCTTT
CARSFSGRRTEAFF
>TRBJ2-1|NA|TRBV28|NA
TGTGCCAGCGGAAACCGCAGGGGGGCGACCTACAATGAGCAGTTCTTC
CASGNRRGATYNEQFF
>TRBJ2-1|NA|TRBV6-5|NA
TGTGCCAGCAGGCCTTCCTTTGGACTCGACAATGAGCAGTTCTTC
CASRPSFGLDNEQFF
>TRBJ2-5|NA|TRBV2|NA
TGTGCCAGCAGTGAAGAGCTAGAGGAGACCCAGTACTTC
CASSEELEETQYF
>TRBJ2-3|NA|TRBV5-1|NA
TGCGCCAGCAGCTTGGGTAGCGGCTCTAGCACAGATACGCAGTATTTT
CASSLGSGSSTDTQYF